Presented here are 32 T cell receptor beta chains from one specimen sequenced in a study of Graves' ophthalmopathy and Graves' hyperthyroidism. Amplifying from RNA transcripts, the study obtained TCR beta CDR3 regions. First-round RT-PCR relied on HTBI primers, and a second-round multiplex PCR came next. TCRdb reprocessed the multiplex PCR reads with MiXCR, giving one entry per CDR3 protein. The sample shows roughly 410,000 distinct CDR3 sequences, 15% of them seen only once. The sequencing input was peripheral blood. Receptors originate from a young woman with stable Graves' hyperthyroidism.

At least ten counts were recorded for this clonotype. The chain is built from TRBV12-3 or TRBV12-4 and TRBJ1-1; D is unclear. CDR3 length: 14 residues. The V gene lost 3 bases and the J gene lost 6 bases, with 14 bases spanning the gap. CDR3 amino acids: CASSFSGTGAEAFF. The CDR3 region has the DNA TGTGCCAGCAGTTTCTCGGGCACGGGCGCTGAAGCTTTCTTT.

This clonotype was seen at least ten times. The chain couples TRBV5-8 to TRBJ2-7; TRBD2 might be the D (5 bases). Trimming removed 0 bases at V and 3 bases at J, with 13 bases between. Germline-derived CDR1 and CDR2 are SGHTS and YDEGEE. The CDR3 is 15 residues long. CDR3 nucleotide sequence: TGTGCCAGCAGCTTGGGGCTACTAGAGGACTACGAGCAGTACTTC. As protein: CASSLGLLEDYEQYF.

This clonotype occurred a few times. V and J are TRBV19 and TRBJ1-1; a weak D match, TRBD1 (5 bases). From germline, CDR1 is LNHDA and CDR2 SQIVND (reference sequence). CDR3 length: 11 amino acids. The V and J ends lost 4 bases and 6 bases respectively, with 6 bases between them. The CDR3 loop reads CASSTRAEAFF. Written as DNA, the CDR3 is TGTGCCAGTAGTACCAGGGCTGAAGCTTTCTTT.

This clonotype was picked up many times. The gene calls are TRBV20-1 and TRBJ2-5, with 7 bases fitting TRBD1. The CDR3 totals 13 residues. Trimming cost V 3 bases and J 5 bases; bases outside gene matches: 6. Germline CDR1 is DFQATT and CDR2 is SNEGSKA (reference sequence). The CDR3 sequence: CSASEGARETQYF. In DNA form, the CDR3 reads TGCAGTGCTAGTGAGGGGGCGAGGGAGACCCAGTACTTC.

This clonotype was detected ten times or more. V and J are TRBV19 and TRBJ1-2; possible D gene TRBD1, 5 bases. The CDR3 covers 15 residues. V was shortened by 3 bases and J by 0 bases, with 11 bases between the two germline ends. Germline loops: CDR1 LNHDA, CDR2 SQIVND (reference sequence). CDR3 coding DNA: TGTGCCAGTAGTATGGGGACCAGGTCTAACTATGGCTACACCTTC. This sequence encodes CASSMGTRSNYGYTF.

This clonotype was counted only a few times. J is TRBJ2-2 and V is TRBV19; 10 bases agree with TRBD1. CDR3 length: 16 amino acids. Losses at the gene ends were 5 bases for V and 7 bases for J; bases not matched to a gene: 10. The germline gives CDR1 LNHDA, CDR2 SQIVND (reference sequence). The DNA for the CDR3 is TGTGCCAGTAGTGTCCGGGACAGGGGCAGGAGCGGGGAGCTGTTTTTT. Its protein is CASSVRDRGRSGELFF.

This clonotype was seen repeatedly, ten times or more. This chain connects TRBV12-3 or TRBV12-4 to TRBJ2-6; a weak D match, TRBD1 (6 bases). The CDR3 sequence is 15 residues long. Trimming shortened V by 2 bases and J by 4 bases, and 9 bases separated the two germline ends. The CDR3 spells CASSLRGSGANVLTF. Written as DNA, the CDR3 is TGTGCCAGCAGTTTAAGGGGGTCCGGGGCCAACGTCCTGACTTTC.

The V and J genes are TRBV12-3 or TRBV12-4 and TRBJ1-1; no firm D call. The ends were cut back, 2 bases at V and 2 bases at J, with 9 bases in the middle. This CDR3 comprises 14 residues. DNA for the CDR3: TGTGCCAGCAGTTTATTGCCAGATAACACTGAAGCTTTCTTT. Its translation: CASSLLPDNTEAFF.

This clonotype came up a few times. The chain combines TRBV4-1 with TRBJ1-1; D might be TRBD1 (5 bases). The ends were cut back, 1 base at V and 5 bases at J, with 8 bases in the middle. The length of the CDR3 is 13 residues. CDR1 and CDR2 (germline): MGHRA, YSYEKL. DNA of the CDR3: TGCGCCAGCAGCCAAGCACAGGAGACTGAAGCTTTCTTT. Protein product: CASSQAQETEAFF.

This clonotype was counted many times. This chain links TRBV6-2 or TRBV6-3 with TRBJ1-6, with D perhaps matching TRBD1 (5 bases). V lost 2 bases and J 7 bases, leaving 12 bases between the germline ends. This CDR3 is built from 15 residues. In germline, CDR1 is MNHEY, CDR2 SVGEGT. The CDR3 coding sequence is TGTGCCAGCAGTTACAGGAGACAGCTGAATTCACCCCTCCACTTT. It yields the protein CASSYRRQLNSPLHF.

This clonotype was picked up one time. J is TRBJ2-7 and V is TRBV6-5, with 12 positions matching TRBD2. The ends lost 4 bases at V and 3 bases at J; junction bases unmatched: 4. In germline, CDR1 is MNHEY, CDR2 SVGAGI. The CDR3 loop spans 15 amino acids. Written as DNA, the CDR3 is TGTGCCAGCAGTTGGACTAGCGGGGTTATCTACGAGCAGTACTTC. It is translated as CASSWTSGVIYEQYF.

The J gene is TRBJ2-4, the V gene TRBV5-5; D may match TRBD1 or TRBD2 (5 bases each). V was trimmed by 4 bases and J by 5 bases, leaving 10 bases between them. CDR1 and CDR2 (germline): SGHKS, YYEKEE (reference sequence). The CDR3 is 13 residues long. The CDR3 DNA is TGTGCCAGCAGCCTCCCGGGACAAAACATTCAGTACTTC. Translating it yields CASSLPGQNIQYF.

This clonotype was detected ten times or more. The J gene is TRBJ2-7, the V gene TRBV7-8; weak D call: TRBD2 (6 bases). The germline V gene has CDR1 SGHVS and CDR2 FQNEAQ. V lost 1 base and J lost 0, with 13 bases in between. This CDR3 contains 16 residues. The CDR3 sequence: CASSLVAGGASYEQYF. Written as DNA, the CDR3 is TGTGCCAGCAGCTTAGTAGCAGGAGGGGCCTCCTACGAGCAGTACTTC.

This clonotype was seen many times. This sequence joins TRBV24-1 and TRBJ2-7; possibly TRBD1 for D (5 bases). V was cut by 5 bases and J by 5 bases, with 12 bases left in between. CDR1 and CDR2 (germline): KGHDR, SFDVKD. The length of the CDR3 is 13 residues. The CDR3 is CATSGQGNHEQYF. In DNA, the CDR3 is TGTGCCACCAGTGGCCAGGGAAACCACGAGCAGTACTTC.

The rearrangement joins TRBV12-3 or TRBV12-4 to TRBJ1-5; the D gene is possibly TRBD1 (5 bases). The CDR3 consists of 17 residues. V dropped 0 bases and J dropped 0 bases, with 12 bases sitting between them. DNA for the CDR3: TGTGCCAGCAGTTTAGCCCCAGGGTGGTTTAGCAATCAGCCCCAGCATTTT. Translating it yields CASSLAPGWFSNQPQHF.

This clonotype was picked up many times. The chain carries TRBV6-4 and TRBJ2-7, with TRBD1 matching 8 bases. CDR1 and CDR2 from the germline V gene are MRHNA and SNTAGT. Trimming cost V 2 bases and J 2 bases; bases outside gene matches: 2. CDR3 length equals 14 residues. The CDR3 reads CASSDRDRPYEQYF. The DNA for the CDR3 is TGTGCCAGCAGTGACAGGGACAGGCCCTACGAGCAGTACTTC.

The chain combines TRBV6-5 with TRBJ1-2; weak D call: TRBD1 (5 bases). The CDR3 totals 15 residues. Germline CDR1 and CDR2: MNHEY and SVGAGI. With 5 bases removed from V and 8 bases from J, the gap between germline ends came to 21 bases. The CDR3 DNA reads TGTGCCAGCAGTCACCCCGAAACAGGCCGGGGCGGCTACACCTTC. It specifies CASSHPETGRGGYTF.

This clonotype was seen many times. This chain uses TRBV19 with TRBJ2-5; tentative D call: TRBD1 (5 bases). The V and J ends lost 6 bases and 5 bases respectively, with 10 bases between them. CDR1 is LNHDA and CDR2 is SQIVND in the germline V gene (reference sequence). This CDR3 comprises 12 residues. As DNA, the CDR3 is TGTGCCAGTAGACAGGCAGGCGAGACCCAGTACTTC. Protein: CASRQAGETQYF. Looking up the rest from reference TRBV19 and TRBJ2-5 gives the full variable domain: DGGITQSPKYLFRKEGQNVTLSCEQNLNHDAMYWYRQDPGQGLRLIYYSQIVNDFQKGDIAEGYSVSREKKESFPLTVTSAQKNPTAFYLCASRQAGETQYFGPGTRLLVL.

This clonotype was seen many times. The chain links TRBV7-8 to TRBJ2-5; maybe TRBD1 (5 bases). V gave up 5 bases and J gave up 2 bases, with 9 bases separating them. Germline CDR1 and CDR2: SGHVS and FQNEAQ. This CDR3 is 13 amino acids long. CDR3 sequence reads: CASSLRQQETQYF. CDR3 DNA: TGTGCCAGCAGCCTCAGACAGCAAGAGACCCAGTACTTC.

Remarks on this clonotype: One base away lies a much larger clone, so this may be a sequencing read error. This chain uses TRBV6-1 with TRBJ1-6, with D maybe TRBD1 (5 bases). In germline, CDR1 is MNHNS, CDR2 SASEGT. The CDR3 has 12 residues. CDR3 sequence (DNA): TGTGCCAGCAGTACGGGGCTTAGGCCCCTCTACTTT. Protein: CASSTGLRPLYF.

In this sample, this clonotype turned up many times. This chain joins TRBV3-1 and TRBJ1-2, with TRBD1 matching 7 bases. V lost 2 bases, J lost 5 bases, and 8 bases stayed unmatched. Germline CDR1 LGHDT, CDR2 YNNKEL (reference sequence). The CDR3 loop spans 15 amino acids. CDR3 nucleotide sequence: TGTGCCAGCAGCCAACGCCTAATACAGGGGTATGGCTACACCTTC. The encoded protein is CASSQRLIQGYGYTF.

This clonotype was picked up many times. Being one base from a much bigger clone, this may be a read error. V and J are TRBV12-3 or TRBV12-4 and TRBJ1-2; D call uncertain. The CDR3 contains 12 residues. The CDR3 loop reads CASSFWGKGYAF. The CDR3 bases are TGTGCCAGCAGTTTCTGGGGTAAGGGCTACGCCTTC.

This clonotype was detected ten times or more. V gene TRBV12-3 or TRBV12-4 combines with J gene TRBJ1-2; possibly TRBD1 for D (5 bases). This CDR3 comprises 15 residues. The germline V and J ends were trimmed by 0 bases and 7 bases, with 15 bases remaining between them. CDR3 DNA: TGTGCCAGCAGTTTAGCTCAGAGGGGAAAGGGTGGCTACACCTTC. Protein product: CASSLAQRGKGGYTF.

This clonotype has at least ten counts. A read error may produce the germline difference seen at one junction end. The genes are TRBV5-1 and TRBJ2-5; D not resolved. Looked up from germline, CDR1 is SGHRS and CDR2 is YFSETQ. The CDR3 is 13 residues long. The CDR3 DNA reads TGTGCCAGCAGCTTAGGCACTGAAGAGACCCAGTACTTC. This sequence encodes CASSLGTEETQYF.

This clonotype was counted at least ten times. The chain combines TRBV6-1 with TRBJ1-1; D not resolved. V was trimmed by 2 bases and J by 8 bases, leaving 12 bases between them. CDR1 is MNHNS and CDR2 is SASEGT in the germline V gene. This CDR3 has 13 amino acids. CDR3 nucleotide sequence: TGTGCCAGCAGTGAAAGGGATGTTGAGGAAGCTTTCTTT. Protein sequence: CASSERDVEEAFF.

Points on this clonotype: One end of the junction varies from germline; a read error may be responsible. The CDR3 here is CASRPLAGINANTGELFF. In nucleotides, the CDR3 is TGCGCCAGCAGACCTCTAGCGGGGATTAACGCGAACACCGGGGAGCTGTTTTTT. V and J are TRBV11-1 and TRBJ2-2; TRBD2 aligns across 9 bases. CDR3 length equals 18 residues. The germline gives CDR1 SGHAT, CDR2 FQDESV (reference sequence).

A few counts support this clonotype. This chain links TRBV12-3 or TRBV12-4 with TRBJ2-7, with 11 bases aligning to TRBD1. V lost 8 bases and J lost 7; bases outside the gene matches: 10. The CDR3 covers 14 residues. The CDR3 nucleotides are TGTGCCAGCGACACCGGGACAGGGGGAAGGGAGCAGTACTTC. This sequence encodes CASDTGTGGREQYF.

This clonotype was seen repeatedly, ten times or more. The rearrangement joins TRBV20-1 to TRBJ1-1; D gene ambiguous. The germline CDR1 and CDR2 sequences are DFQATT and SNEGSKA (reference sequence). Trimming cost V 0 bases and J 5 bases, with 7 bases left between them. The CDR3 loop spans 12 amino acids. The CDR3 is CSARDLSTEAFF. DNA of the CDR3: TGCAGTGCTAGAGATCTGAGTACTGAAGCTTTCTTT.

The table lists this clonotype with a few counts. CDR3 nucleotide sequence: TGCAGCGTAACAGTTTTGAACACTGAAGCTTTCTTT. It translates to CSVTVLNTEAFF. The chain combines TRBV29-1 with TRBJ1-1; D gene unclear. Trimming stripped 6 bases from V and 0 bases from J, with 8 bases between. Germline V gene data show CDR1 as SQVTM and CDR2 as ANQGSEA. The CDR3 runs to 12 residues.

This clonotype was recorded many times. The rearrangement uses TRBV3-1 and TRBJ2-7, with a tentative D call TRBD1 (6 bases). The V end lost 2 bases, the J end lost 6 bases, and 11 bases lay between the germline ends. The CDR3 totals 13 residues. Germline lookup yields CDR1 LGHDT and CDR2 YNNKEL (reference sequence). The CDR3 spells CASSQTGQSEQYF. In nucleotides, the CDR3 is TGTGCCAGCAGCCAAACTGGACAGAGCGAGCAGTACTTC.

This clonotype was counted many times. This chain links TRBV11-3 with TRBJ2-2; D not resolved. The V and J ends lost 0 bases and 5 bases respectively, with 7 bases between them. Looked up from germline, CDR1 is SGHNT and CDR2 is YENEEA. The CDR3 is 14 residues long. The CDR3 here is CASSLELRTGELFF. The CDR3 DNA follows: TGTGCCAGCAGCTTAGAACTTCGGACCGGGGAGCTGTTTTTT.

There are many counts of this clonotype. The chain recombines TRBV29-1 with TRBJ2-7; 8 nucleotides align to TRBD2. CDR1 is SQVTM, CDR2 ANQGSEA, per germline. The CDR3 loop spans 14 amino acids. Trimming removed 6 bases from V and 2 bases from J; junction bases left unmatched: 9. The CDR3 DNA sequence: TGCAGCGTCGCCGGGGGGGTACTTCCCTACGAGCAGTACTTC. Translated: CSVAGGVLPYEQYF.